This is a list of T cell receptor beta chains from one sample in a study of cytomegalovirus exposure and HLA in healthy donors. This table comes from immunoSEQ multiplex PCR, and its TCRdb copy is limited to in-frame clones, with some not included. The sample contains about 150,000 clones, roughly 80% of which appear only once. Sequencing was carried out using PBMCs. The receptor set was obtained from a woman between 35 and 50 years old in good health and CMV-seronegative. Both conserved end residues are part of each CDR3. D genes are given only for firm matches. For some rows the clone size is stated as once, few or many, or as a class when expanded; others skip it.

CDR3 DNA	CDR3 protein	clone size	J gene	D gene	V gene
TGCGCCAGCAGCCACACAGGGGGCAATCTCTACGAGCAGTACTTC	CASSHTGGNLYEQYF	-	TRBJ2-7	TRBD1	TRBV4-1
TGTGCCAGTAAGAGGGCCTGGGGGCAAAACTCTGGAAACACCATATATTTT	CASKRAWGQNSGNTIYF	few	TRBJ1-3	-	TRBV19
TGTGCCAGCAACCTACCCGGGACAGGGACCTACGAGCAGTACTTC	CASNLPGTGTYEQYF	-	TRBJ2-7	TRBD1	TRBV7-9
TGTGCCAGCAGTTCAGGAGGTCTTCATATCAATTCACCCCTCCACTTT	CASSSGGLHINSPLHF	-	TRBJ1-6	-	TRBV28
TGTGCCAGCAGCACCCGGACAGGGGCGTCCACCGGGGAGCTGTTTTTT	CASSTRTGASTGELFF	-	TRBJ2-2	TRBD1	TRBV5-6
TGTGCCAGCAGCCCGGTCGGGACAGGGCAAATGAACACTGAAGCTTTCTTT	CASSPVGTGQMNTEAFF	once	TRBJ1-1	TRBD1	TRBV7-8
TGCGCCAGCAGCCCTGGGACTAGCGGAACCTCCTACGAGCAGTACTTC	CASSPGTSGTSYEQYF	-	TRBJ2-7	TRBD2	TRBV5-1
TGCGCCAGCAGCTTGGGACAGCTTAACTATGGCTACACCTTC	CASSLGQLNYGYTF	-	TRBJ1-2	-	TRBV5-1
TGCGCCAGCAGTGAGTCGACGGGGGGCACCTTTGAAGCTTTCTTT	CASSESTGGTFEAFF	-	TRBJ1-1	-	TRBV10-2
TGTGCCAGCAGCTCCGGACTCTCTTACGAGCAGTACTTC	CASSSGLSYEQYF	few	TRBJ2-7	-	TRBV5-4
TGTGCCAGCTCACCCCAACAGGGCAGGAGCTCCTACGAGCAGTACTTC	CASSPQQGRSSYEQYF	-	TRBJ2-7	-	TRBV18
TGCGCCAGCAGCTTGGCAACAGGGGACACTGAAGCTTTCTTT	CASSLATGDTEAFF	-	TRBJ1-1	TRBD1	TRBV5-1
TGTGCCAGCAGCTTATTCCCGGGACAGGGGATAAATGGCTACACCTTC	CASSLFPGQGINGYTF	-	TRBJ1-2	TRBD1	TRBV7-9
TGTGCCACCACAGGGATGGGGAACACTGAAGCTTTCTTT	CATTGMGNTEAFF	-	TRBJ1-1	-	TRBV14
TGCGCCAGCAGCCAAACCCCTAGCGGGGCTAGCACAGATACGCAGTATTTT	CASSQTPSGASTDTQYF	-	TRBJ2-3	TRBD2	TRBV5-1
TGCGCCAGCAGCCCCGTTCCGGGAGGCTACACCTTC	CASSPVPGGYTF	-	TRBJ1-2	-	TRBV5-1
TGCGCCAGTAAACAGGGGGCGGATACGCAGTATTTT	CASKQGADTQYF	-	TRBJ2-3	TRBD1	TRBV5-1
TGTGCCTGGAGTGTACTCCGGGGGGCGGAGGGCTACACCTTC	CAWSVLRGAEGYTF	few	TRBJ1-2	-	TRBV30
TGCGCCAGCACCTCGGGACTAGCGGGGGAGGAGACCCAGTACTTC	CASTSGLAGEETQYF	once	TRBJ2-5	TRBD2	TRBV10-1
TGTGCCAGCAGTGAATCAGGGGTGGCCTACGAGCAGTACTTC	CASSESGVAYEQYF	-	TRBJ2-7	-	TRBV25-1